Given below is one TCR beta chain in context. Its target is not known. There are 15 residues in the CDR3. Trimming removed 1 base from V and 2 bases from J; junction bases left unmatched: 5. Germline V lookup: CDR1 LGHDT, CDR2 YNNKEL (reference sequence). TCRdb re-called the 5' RACE reads with MiXCR, one entry per CDR3 protein. The repertoire holds tens of thousands of distinct CDR3 sequences, with about 6% as singletons. This entry belongs to a study of T cells after yellow fever vaccination. Study-wide findings and caveats: Abundant bulk-population clonotypes could contaminate the FACS-sorted repertoires. Boosting was followed by the reappearance of most primary-vaccination clones (around 95% CD4, 85% to 90% CD8).

The V and J genes are TRBV3-1 and TRBJ2-7, with TRBD2 matching over 7 bases. The input for sequencing was CD8+ T cells sorted from PBMCs, taken approximately 40 days after the first yellow fever vaccination. The source of this sequence is a man aged 18 to 35 who received the YFV17D yellow fever vaccine. DNA for the CDR3: TGTGCCAGCAGCCAAGCTGGGGGGGTGACCTACGAGCAGTACTTC. Translated, it gives CASSQAGGVTYEQYF.